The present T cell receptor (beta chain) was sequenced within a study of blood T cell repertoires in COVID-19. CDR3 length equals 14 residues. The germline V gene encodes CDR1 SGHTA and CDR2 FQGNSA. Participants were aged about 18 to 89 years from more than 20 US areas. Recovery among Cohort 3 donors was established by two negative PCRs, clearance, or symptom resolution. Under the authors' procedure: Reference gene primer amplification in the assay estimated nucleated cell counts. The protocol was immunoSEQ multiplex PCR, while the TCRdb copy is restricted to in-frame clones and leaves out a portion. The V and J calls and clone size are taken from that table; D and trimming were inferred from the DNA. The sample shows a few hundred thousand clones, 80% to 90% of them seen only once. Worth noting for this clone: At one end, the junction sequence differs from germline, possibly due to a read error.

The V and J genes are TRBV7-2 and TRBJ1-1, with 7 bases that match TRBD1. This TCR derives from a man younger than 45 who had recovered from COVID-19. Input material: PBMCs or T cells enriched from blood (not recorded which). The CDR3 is CASNLDNRGRGAFF. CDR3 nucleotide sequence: TGTGCCAGCAACTTAGATAACAGGGGCCGGGGCGCTTTCTTT.